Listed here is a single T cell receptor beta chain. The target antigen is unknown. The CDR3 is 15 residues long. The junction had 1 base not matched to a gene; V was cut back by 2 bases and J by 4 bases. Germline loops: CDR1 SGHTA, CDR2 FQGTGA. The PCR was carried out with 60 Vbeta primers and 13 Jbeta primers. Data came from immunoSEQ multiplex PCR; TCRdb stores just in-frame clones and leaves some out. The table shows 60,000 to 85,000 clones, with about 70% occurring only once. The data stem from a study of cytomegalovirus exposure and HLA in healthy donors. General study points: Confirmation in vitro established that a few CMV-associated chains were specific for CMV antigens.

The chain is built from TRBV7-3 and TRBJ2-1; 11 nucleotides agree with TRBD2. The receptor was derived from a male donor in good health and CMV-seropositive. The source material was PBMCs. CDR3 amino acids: CASSLLAGGYNEQFF. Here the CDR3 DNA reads TGTGCCAGCAGCTTACTAGCGGGGGGATACAATGAGCAGTTCTTC.